The 4 T cell receptor beta chains in this list originate from one sample, sequenced in a study of T cell responses to AZD1222 COVID-19 vaccine. The assay was immunoSEQ multiplex PCR, and TCRdb's table has in-frame clones only and misses some. This table has 150,000 to 200,000 clones, just over 90% appearing once. This specimen was peripheral blood, taken 28 days after the second AZD1222 dose. These receptors were obtained from an adult who received the AZD1222 COVID-19 vaccine.

The chain is built from TRBV5-6 and TRBJ2-1, with 13 bases fitting TRBD2. Germline V gene sequence: CDR1 SGHDT, CDR2 YYEEEE. This CDR3 region has 17 residues. V lost 3 bases, J lost 4 bases, and 7 bases stayed unmatched. CDR3 sequence (DNA): TGTGCCAGCAGCTCCGGACTAGCGGGGGCCACGTACAATGAGCAGTTCTTC. Its translation is CASSSGLAGATYNEQFF.

The V and J genes are TRBV30 and TRBJ1-1; D might be TRBD1 (5 bases). Per germline, CDR1 GTSNPN and CDR2 SVGIG (reference sequence). V lost 4 bases and J lost 1, with 13 bases in between. The CDR3 consists of 14 residues. The CDR3 region is CAWILRGWNTEAFF. CDR3 coding DNA: TGTGCCTGGATTTTAAGGGGCTGGAACACTGAAGCTTTCTTT.

There are a few counts of this clone. The chain uses TRBV18 and TRBJ1-1, with D tentatively TRBD1 (6 bases). The germline V gene encodes CDR1 KGHSH and CDR2 LQKENI. V was trimmed by 5 bases and J by 0 bases, leaving 13 bases between them. This CDR3 region has 15 residues. In DNA form, the CDR3 reads TGTGCCAGCTCAGCCGGGGGCGGAATGAACACTGAAGCTTTCTTT. It translates to CASSAGGGMNTEAFF.

The chain recombines TRBV10-3 with TRBJ2-7; 15 bases match TRBD2. The germline gives CDR1 ENHRY, CDR2 SYGVKD. CDR3 length equals 18 residues. V lost 3 bases to trimming and J lost 6 bases; unmatched junction nucleotides: 12. The CDR3 region has the DNA TGTGCCATCAGTGAAGGGACTAGCGGGGGGAAGAACCGCCGCGAGCAGTACTTC. Translating it yields CAISEGTSGGKNRREQYF.